Presented here are 18 T cell receptor beta chains from one specimen sequenced in a study of cytomegalovirus exposure and HLA in healthy donors. The primer mix had 60 Vbeta and 13 Jbeta primers. TCRdb's copy holds only in-frame clones and misses some; the assay was immunoSEQ multiplex PCR. The data contain tens of thousands of clones, 78% of them singletons. The sample consisted of PBMCs. These receptors all stem from a male donor in good health and CMV-seropositive.

The CDR3 nucleotides are TGTGCCTGGAGTCGGGACACTCTCTACGAGCAGTACTTC. It is translated as CAWSRDTLYEQYF. The chain has TRBV30 and TRBJ2-7; TRBD1 is a possible D gene (6 bases). CDR1 and CDR2 (germline): GTSNPN, SVGIG (reference sequence). The CDR3 sequence is 13 residues long. V gave up 2 bases and J gave up 3 bases, with 11 bases separating them.

The chain recombines TRBV5-1 with TRBJ1-5; the match to TRBD1 covers 7 bases. V was pared by 0 bases and J by 3 bases, with 3 bases of the junction left unmatched. Germline V gene data show CDR1 as SGHRS and CDR2 as YFSETQ. This CDR3 has 15 residues. CDR3 amino acids: CASSLGGGVNQPQHF. CDR3 DNA: TGCGCCAGCAGCTTGGGAGGGGGCGTCAATCAGCCCCAGCATTTT.

Only a few counts were recorded for this clone. This chain connects TRBV29-1 to TRBJ2-3; tentative D call: TRBD2 (6 bases). This CDR3 spans 12 amino acids. Trimming pared 8 bases from V and 6 bases from J, leaving 15 bases between. Germline loops: CDR1 SQVTM, CDR2 ANQGSEA. The CDR3 DNA follows: TGCAGCTCGACTAGTCATGGCGATACGCAGTATTTT. Encoded protein: CSSTSHGDTQYF.

In this sample, this clone turned up a few times. This chain connects TRBV15 to TRBJ2-6; no clear D gene. From germline, CDR1 is LNHNV and CDR2 YYDKDF (reference sequence). There are 14 residues in the CDR3. V dropped 3 bases and J dropped 6 bases, with 9 bases sitting between them. CDR3 loop: CATSRLLEANVLTF. CDR3 in DNA: TGTGCCACCAGCAGGTTGTTAGAGGCCAACGTCCTGACTTTC.

This chain uses TRBV7-9 with TRBJ2-3; the D is unclear. The germline CDR1 and CDR2 sequences are SEHNR and FQNEAQ (reference sequence). V lost 3 bases, J lost 5 bases, and 15 bases lay in between. The CDR3 has 15 amino acids. The DNA for the CDR3 is TGTGCCAGCAGCTTCGTCACCGGTCTCCGAGATACGCAGTATTTT. Its protein is CASSFVTGLRDTQYF. The variable domain in full, with the rest retrieved from reference TRBV7-9 and TRBJ2-3, is DTGVSQNPRHKITKRGQNVTFRCDPISEHNRLYWYRQTLGQGPEFLTYFQNEAQLEKSRLLSDRFSAERPKGSFSTLEIQRTEQGDSAMYLCASSFVTGLRDTQYFGPGTRLTVL.

DNA for the CDR3: TGCAGCGTTGTTGGGGAGAACGCTGGCTACACCTTC. Translating it yields CSVVGENAGYTF. This chain connects TRBV29-1 to TRBJ1-2; D remains ambiguous. CDR3 length: 12 amino acids. Trimming took off 4 bases at V and 7 bases at J, with 13 bases between the two ends. The germline CDR1 and CDR2 sequences are SQVTM and ANQGSEA. The complete variable domain, with remaining parts taken from reference TRBV29-1 and TRBJ1-2, reads SAVISQKPSRDICQRGTSLTIQCQVDSQVTMMFWYRQQPGQSLTLIATANQGSEATYESGFVIDKFPISRPNLTFSTLTVSNMSPEDSSIYLCSVVGENAGYTFGSGTRLTVV.

This sequence joins TRBV30 and TRBJ1-1; D possibly corresponds to TRBD1 (5 bases). CDR3 length: 14 residues. Germline V gives CDR1 GTSNPN, CDR2 SVGIG (reference sequence). Trimming left V 0 bases short and J 1 base short, with 9 bases between. Here the CDR3 DNA reads TGTGCCTGGAGTGTACTCGGGGGGAACACTGAAGCTTTCTTT. Translated, it gives CAWSVLGGNTEAFF.

This chain joins TRBV27 and TRBJ1-1; TRBD1 agrees at 7 bases. Germline V lookup: CDR1 MNHEY, CDR2 SMNVEV (reference sequence). Trimming took 2 bases from V and 2 from J; bases not matched to a gene: 2. The CDR3 totals 14 residues. CDR3: CASSLQGGNTEAFF. The CDR3 coding sequence is TGTGCCAGCAGTTTACAGGGGGGCAACACTGAAGCTTTCTTT.

V and J are TRBV29-1 and TRBJ2-7, with 7 bases fitting TRBD1. The CDR3 sequence is 13 residues long. V lost 3 bases, J lost 7 bases, and 9 bases stayed unmatched. Germline V gene lookup returns CDR1 SQVTM and CDR2 ANQGSEA. CDR3 loop: CSVDRDSFGEQYF. The CDR3 nucleotides read TGCAGCGTTGACCGGGACAGTTTTGGAGAGCAGTACTTC.

The rearrangement joins TRBV5-1 to TRBJ2-4; 9 bases align to TRBD2. Germline V gene sequence: CDR1 SGHRS, CDR2 YFSETQ. The ends lost 6 bases at V and 5 bases at J; junction bases unmatched: 6. The CDR3 runs 14 residues. For the CDR3, the DNA is TGCGCCAGCACACCCGCGGGGGGGGAAAACATTCAGTACTTC. As protein: CASTPAGGENIQYF.

The chain couples TRBV6-5 to TRBJ2-1; D might be TRBD1 (6 bases). Germline V gives CDR1 MNHEY, CDR2 SVGAGI. V lost 0 bases and J lost 5, with 8 bases in between. This CDR3 region has 14 residues. The CDR3 DNA sequence: TGTGCCAGCAGTTACTCGACAGGAAACAATGAGCAGTTCTTC. It is translated as CASSYSTGNNEQFF.

The chain uses TRBV15 and TRBJ1-5; D remains ambiguous. V shed 2 bases and J shed 5 bases, with 13 bases lying between them. Germline CDR1 is LNHNV and CDR2 is YYDKDF (reference sequence). The length of the CDR3 is 15 residues. The CDR3, as DNA: TGTGCCACCAGCAGATCACTACACGGGGATCAGCCCCAGCATTTT. Amino acids: CATSRSLHGDQPQHF.

V usage is TRBV5-6 and J usage is TRBJ2-2; D perhaps matches TRBD1 (6 bases). The CDR3 spans 16 residues. CDR1 and CDR2 (germline): SGHDT, YYEEEE. V gave up 3 bases and J gave up 1 base, with 13 bases separating them. Written as DNA, the CDR3 is TGTGCCAGCAGCTACCCTACGACAGGGAACACCGGGGAGCTGTTTTTT. Protein sequence: CASSYPTTGNTGELFF.

This clone turned up a few times. This CDR3 is CASSLGDSAYEQYF. The CDR3 coding sequence is TGTGCCAGCAGCTTGGGGGACTCAGCCTACGAGCAGTACTTC. The chain uses TRBV5-4 and TRBJ2-7, with D maybe TRBD2 (6 bases). The germline gives CDR1 SGHNT, CDR2 YYREEE (reference sequence). This CDR3 comprises 14 residues. The V and J ends lost 0 bases and 2 bases respectively, with 9 bases between them.

The J gene is TRBJ1-3, the V gene TRBV19; D is unresolved. The CDR3 is 13 residues long. Germline V gene sequence: CDR1 LNHDA, CDR2 SQIVND (reference sequence). Trimming took 5 bases from V and 0 from J, leaving 5 bases between them. The DNA of the CDR3 is TGTGCCAGTAGTTCCGGCTCTGGAAACACCATATATTTT. Protein sequence: CASSSGSGNTIYF. Using reference TRBV19 and TRBJ1-3 for the parts outside the CDR3, the full variable domain is DGGITQSPKYLFRKEGQNVTLSCEQNLNHDAMYWYRQDPGQGLRLIYYSQIVNDFQKGDIAEGYSVSREKKESFPLTVTSAQKNPTAFYLCASSSGSGNTIYFGEGSWLTVV.

This chain joins TRBV14 and TRBJ1-1; 7 bases agree with TRBD1. J was trimmed by 3 bases and V by 5 bases; bases with no gene match: 9. The CDR3 sequence is 15 residues long. Germline loops: CDR1 SGHDN, CDR2 FVKESK. CDR3 region: CASSSRQGGYTEAFF. CDR3 DNA sequence: TGTGCCAGCAGCTCCCGACAGGGAGGCTACACTGAAGCTTTCTTT.

V gene TRBV6-1 combines with J gene TRBJ1-3; perhaps TRBD1 as D (5 bases). V gave up 6 bases and J gave up 2 bases, with 11 bases separating them. Germline lookup yields CDR1 MNHNS and CDR2 SASEGT. CDR3 size: 14 residues. This CDR3 is CASRGAGPGNTIYF. The CDR3 DNA is TGTGCCAGCAGAGGGGCAGGGCCTGGAAACACCATATATTTT.

V usage is TRBV29-1 and J usage is TRBJ2-7; the D gene is possibly TRBD1 (5 bases). Germline lookup yields CDR1 SQVTM and CDR2 ANQGSEA. With 4 bases removed from V and 2 bases from J, the gap between germline ends came to 12 bases. This CDR3 spans 13 amino acids. This CDR3 reads CSVVTGLTYEQYF. The CDR3 region has the DNA TGCAGCGTTGTTACAGGTCTCACCTACGAGCAGTACTTC.